This T cell receptor beta chain was recorded in a study of T cells in Graves' hyperthyroidism and ophthalmopathy. There are many counts of this clonotype. TCR beta CDR3 sequences were amplified from RNA transcripts. During a first-round RT-PCR of the TCR CDR3, the HTBI primer set was used. From the multiplex PCR reads, TCRdb called clonotypes with MiXCR, one entry per CDR3 protein. Of about 210,000 distinct CDR3 sequences listed, 15% to 20% are singletons. Stable disease denoted Graves' hyperthyroidism without ophthalmopathy progression within 18 months. Exclusion of patients followed from uncontrolled infection, other autoimmune disease, pregnancy or lactation. This CDR3 contains 12 residues.

The TCR comes from a man aged 40-55 years with Graves' hyperthyroidism. V and J are TRBV3-2 and TRBJ2-5; the table's D call, TRBD2, was not checked against the DNA. TRBV3-2 is reported as a pseudogene. Source material: blood. Here the CDR3 reads CAAIHPRETQYF. The CDR3 DNA sequence: TGTGCCGCCATCCACCCTCGAGAGACCCAGTACTTC.